A selection of T cell receptor beta chains follows, all from one sample in a study of cytomegalovirus exposure and HLA in healthy donors. Libraries were prepared by immunoSEQ multiplex PCR; TCRdb keeps only in-frame clonotypes and omits some of them. Its table records 55,000 to 75,000 clones. Source material: PBMCs. The receptors here all came from a male donor in good health and CMV-seronegative. The CDR3 runs from the conserved cysteine through the conserved F or W. The order of the fields is J gene, V gene, D gene, CDR3 protein, CDR3 DNA. The D gene is left open where the match is weak.

TRBJ2-2	TRBV7-9	.	CASSFGGQVSGELFF	TGTGCCAGCAGCTTCGGGGGGCAGGTGTCCGGGGAGCTGTTTTTT
TRBJ2-7	TRBV5-1	.	CASSLDGSSGEQYF	TGCGCCAGCAGCTTGGATGGATCCTCGGGGGAGCAGTACTTC
TRBJ1-1	TRBV28	TRBD1	CASSLGQVGTEAFF	TGTGCCAGCAGCCTCGGACAGGTGGGCACTGAAGCTTTCTTT
TRBJ2-7	TRBV11-2	.	CASSLDQQGLLGEEQYF	TGTGCCAGCAGCTTAGATCAACAGGGTCTCCTTGGAGAAGAGCAGTACTTC
TRBJ1-2	TRBV4-2	TRBD1	CASSLGQGGNYGYTF	TGTGCCAGCAGCCTAGGACAGGGCGGGAACTATGGCTACACCTTC
TRBJ2-1	TRBV12-5	TRBD2	CASGLIGLAGYDNEQFF	TGTGCTAGTGGTTTGATCGGACTAGCGGGGTACGACAATGAGCAGTTCTTC
TRBJ2-7	TRBV29-1	.	CSVEEVRGREQYF	TGCAGCGTTGAAGAGGTCAGGGGGAGGGAGCAGTACTTC
TRBJ2-1	TRBV15	.	CATSRGQGNEQFF	TGTGCCACCAGCAGAGGGCAGGGAAATGAGCAGTTCTTC
TRBJ2-7	TRBV19	.	CASSSRVIGSLTYEQYF	TGTGCCAGTAGTTCCCGGGTCATCGGGAGTCTTACCTACGAGCAGTACTTC
TRBJ1-5	TRBV4-1	.	CASSPGVAGGEQPQHF	TGCGCCAGCAGCCCGGGCGTGGCGGGTGGGGAACAGCCCCAGCATTTT
TRBJ1-2	TRBV19	.	CASSMARVNGYTF	TGTGCCAGTAGTATGGCCAGGGTTAATGGCTACACCTTC
TRBJ1-1	TRBV7-9	.	CASSWGGANTEAFF	TGTGCCAGCAGCTGGGGGGGGGCGAATACTGAAGCTTTCTTT
TRBJ2-7	TRBV7-9	TRBD1	CASSFRQGADEQYF	TGTGCCAGCAGCTTTCGACAGGGGGCCGACGAGCAGTACTTC
TRBJ1-5	TRBV2	TRBD1	CASSAGTGGLVGNQPQHF	TGTGCCAGCAGTGCGGGGACAGGGGGATTGGTAGGCAATCAGCCCCAGCATTTT
TRBJ2-1	TRBV2	.	CASSIQGYEQFF	TGTGCCAGCAGTATACAGGGCTATGAGCAGTTCTTC
TRBJ2-7	TRBV7-9	.	CASSSQAYEQYF	TGTGCCAGCAGCTCCCAGGCCTACGAGCAGTACTTC
TRBJ2-3	TRBV28	.	CASSRWREGRTDTQYF	TGTGCCAGCAGTCGGTGGAGAGAAGGCCGCACAGATACGCAGTATTTT
TRBJ1-1	TRBV7-8	.	CASSKGRPNTEAFF	TGTGCCAGCAGTAAAGGCAGGCCGAACACTGAAGCTTTCTTT